Detailed here is one T cell receptor (beta chain). Antigen specificity is unknown. On cycle 4 day 1 and cycle 7 day 1, as well as at baseline, blood was sampled. Profiled with immunoSEQ multiplex PCR; TCRdb holds only in-frame clones, not every one. The sample shows roughly 64,000 clones, 91% of them seen only once. The sample belongs to a study of OX40 agonist ivuxolimab in advanced cancers. Study background: The study enrolled dose-escalation patients with hepatocellular carcinoma, melanoma, renal cell or head and neck cancer.

Study results and caveats: With doses of 0.1-3.0 mg/kg, partial responders showed among the lowest clonal expansion. Mean expanded clone counts were higher in CD8+ than CD4+ T cells.

Trimming took 6 bases from V and 2 from J; bases not matched to a gene: 5. The CDR3 is 15 residues long. In germline, CDR1 is MNHEY, CDR2 SVGAGI. V usage is TRBV6-5 and J usage is TRBJ2-3, with 10 nucleotides matching TRBD2. The receptor's source is an adult with an advanced solid tumor such as melanoma, head and neck, liver or kidney cancer. Material: CD4+ or CD8+ T cells sorted from blood, obtained in a trial of the OX40 agonist ivuxolimab. CDR3 in amino acids: CASRQTSGFTDTQYF. In nucleotides, the CDR3 is TGTGCCAGCAGACAGACTAGCGGGTTCACAGATACGCAGTATTTT.